This note documents a single T cell receptor (beta chain) sequence. Antigen unknown. Vbeta (60) and Jbeta (13) primers were used in the PCR. Clones were read by immunoSEQ multiplex PCR, and TCRdb kept only the in-frame ones, dropping some. The table shows about 160,000 clones, with approximately 83% occurring only once. The data derive from a study of cytomegalovirus exposure and HLA in healthy donors. General study points: Among the CMV-associated chains, a few were confirmed in vitro as specific for CMV antigens.

The CDR3 spans 13 residues. Germline V lookup: CDR1 MNHNS, CDR2 SASEGT. The source is a woman in her late teens or twenties in good health and CMV-seronegative. Sequencing was performed on PBMCs. This chain links TRBV6-1 with TRBJ2-2; TRBD1 matches 8 bases. CDR3 coding DNA: TGTGCTTCAGGGGGCGGAGACACCGGGGAGCTGTTTTTT. As protein: CASGGGDTGELFF.